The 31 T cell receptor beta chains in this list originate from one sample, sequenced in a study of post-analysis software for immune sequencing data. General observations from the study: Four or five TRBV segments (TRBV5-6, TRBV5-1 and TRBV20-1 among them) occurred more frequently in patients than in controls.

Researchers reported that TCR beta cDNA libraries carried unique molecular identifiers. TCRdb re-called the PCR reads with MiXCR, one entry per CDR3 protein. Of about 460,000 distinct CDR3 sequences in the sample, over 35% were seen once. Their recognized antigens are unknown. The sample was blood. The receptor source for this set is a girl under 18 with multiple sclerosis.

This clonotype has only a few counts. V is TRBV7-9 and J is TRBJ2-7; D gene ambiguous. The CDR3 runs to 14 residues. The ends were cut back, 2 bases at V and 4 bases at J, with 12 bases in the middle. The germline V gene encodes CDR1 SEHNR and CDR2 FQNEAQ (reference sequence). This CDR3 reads CASSLSLIGYEQYF. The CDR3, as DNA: TGTGCCAGCAGCTTATCATTAATTGGATACGAGCAGTACTTC.

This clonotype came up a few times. CDR3 DNA sequence: TGCAGTGCTAGTACAGGGGTGGCTCAGCCCCAGCATTTT. Protein sequence: CSASTGVAQPQHF. The gene calls are TRBV20-1 and TRBJ1-5; TRBD1 matches at 7 bases. The CDR3 is made up of 13 amino acids. Germline V gives CDR1 DFQATT, CDR2 SNEGSKA (reference sequence). The V segment lost 3 bases and the J segment 6 bases; nucleotides outside the gene matches: 5.

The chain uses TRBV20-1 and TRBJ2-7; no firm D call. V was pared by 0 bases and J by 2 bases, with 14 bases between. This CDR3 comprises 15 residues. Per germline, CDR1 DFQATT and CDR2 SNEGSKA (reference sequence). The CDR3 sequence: CSARDGDSTTYEQYF. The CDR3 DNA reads TGCAGTGCTAGAGATGGAGATAGCACTACCTACGAGCAGTACTTC.

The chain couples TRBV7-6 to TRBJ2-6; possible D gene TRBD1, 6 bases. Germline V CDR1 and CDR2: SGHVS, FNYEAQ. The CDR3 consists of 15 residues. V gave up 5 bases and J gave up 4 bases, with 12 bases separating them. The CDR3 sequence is CASSQQGGGANVLTF. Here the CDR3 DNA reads TGTGCCAGCAGCCAACAGGGCGGAGGGGCCAACGTCCTGACTTTC.

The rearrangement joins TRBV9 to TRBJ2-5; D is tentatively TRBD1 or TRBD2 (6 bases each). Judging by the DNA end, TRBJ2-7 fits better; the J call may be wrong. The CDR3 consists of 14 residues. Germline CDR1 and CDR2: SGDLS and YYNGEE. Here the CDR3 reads CASSVGGGTYEQYF. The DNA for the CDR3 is TGTGCCAGCAGCGTCGGAGGGGGTACCTACGAGCAGTACTTC.

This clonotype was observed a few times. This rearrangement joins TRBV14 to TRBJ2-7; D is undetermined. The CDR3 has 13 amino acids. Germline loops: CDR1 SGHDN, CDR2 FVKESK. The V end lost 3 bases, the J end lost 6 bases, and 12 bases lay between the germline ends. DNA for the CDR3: TGTGCCAGCAGCCAGGGATTTGGATTCGAGCAGTACTTC. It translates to CASSQGFGFEQYF. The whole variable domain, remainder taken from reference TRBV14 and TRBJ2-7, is EAGVTQFPSHSVIEKGQTVTLRCDPISGHDNLYWYRRVMGKEIKFLLHFVKESKQDESGMPNNRFLAERTGGTYSTLKVQPAELEDSGVYFCASSQGFGFEQYFGPGTRLTVT.

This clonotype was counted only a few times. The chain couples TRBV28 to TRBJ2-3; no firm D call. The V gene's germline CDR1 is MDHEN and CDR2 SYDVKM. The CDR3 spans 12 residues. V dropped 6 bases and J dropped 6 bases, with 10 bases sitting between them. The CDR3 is CASSTDFDTQYF. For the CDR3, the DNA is TGTGCCAGCAGCACCGATTTCGATACGCAGTATTTT.

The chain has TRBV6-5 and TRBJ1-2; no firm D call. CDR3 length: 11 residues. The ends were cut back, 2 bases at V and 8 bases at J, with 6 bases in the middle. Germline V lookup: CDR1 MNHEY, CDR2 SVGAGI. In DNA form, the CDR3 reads TGTGCCAGCAGTTACCTTGGAGGCTACACCTTC. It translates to CASSYLGGYTF.

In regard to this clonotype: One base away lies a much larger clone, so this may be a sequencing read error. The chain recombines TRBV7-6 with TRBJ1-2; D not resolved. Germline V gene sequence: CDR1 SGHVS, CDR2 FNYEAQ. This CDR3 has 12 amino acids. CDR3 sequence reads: CASSLAGYGCTF. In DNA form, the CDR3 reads TGTGCCAGCAGCTTAGCGGGGTATGGCTGCACCTTC.

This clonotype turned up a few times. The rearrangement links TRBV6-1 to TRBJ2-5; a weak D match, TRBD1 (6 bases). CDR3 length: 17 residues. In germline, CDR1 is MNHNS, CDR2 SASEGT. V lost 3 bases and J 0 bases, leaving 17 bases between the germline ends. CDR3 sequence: CASSDRQDSLYQETQYF. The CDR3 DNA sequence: TGTGCCAGCAGTGACCGACAGGACTCACTGTACCAAGAGACCCAGTACTTC.

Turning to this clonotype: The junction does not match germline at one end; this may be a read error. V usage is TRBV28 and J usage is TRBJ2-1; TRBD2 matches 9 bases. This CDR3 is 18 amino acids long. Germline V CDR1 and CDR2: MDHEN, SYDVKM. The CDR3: CVSSLFGAGGPAGNEQFF. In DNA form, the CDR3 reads TGTGTCAGCAGTTTATTTGGGGCGGGAGGGCCGGCGGGCAATGAGCAGTTCTTC.

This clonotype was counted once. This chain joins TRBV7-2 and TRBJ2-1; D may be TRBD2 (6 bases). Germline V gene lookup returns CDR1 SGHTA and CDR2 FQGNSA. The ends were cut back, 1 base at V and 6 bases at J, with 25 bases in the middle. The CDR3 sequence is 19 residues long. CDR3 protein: CASSLGRVRLESGRNEQFF. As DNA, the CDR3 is TGTGCCAGCAGCTTAGGGAGGGTCAGACTGGAATCGGGGCGCAATGAGCAGTTCTTC.

The CDR3 sequence: CSASYLAGGADTQYF. The CDR3, as DNA: TGCAGTGCTAGTTACCTAGCGGGAGGGGCAGATACGCAGTATTTT. This chain links TRBV20-1 with TRBJ2-3; 12 nucleotides agree with TRBD2. CDR3 length: 15 residues. The junction had 5 bases not matched to a gene; V was cut back by 3 bases and J by 4 bases. Germline V CDR1 and CDR2: DFQATT, SNEGSKA (reference sequence).

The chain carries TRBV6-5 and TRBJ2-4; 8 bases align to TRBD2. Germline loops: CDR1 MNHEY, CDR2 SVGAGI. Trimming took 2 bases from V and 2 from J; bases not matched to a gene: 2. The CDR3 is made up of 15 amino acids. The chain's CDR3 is CASSYQRESKNIQYF. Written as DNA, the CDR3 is TGTGCCAGCAGTTACCAGCGGGAGTCCAAAAACATTCAGTACTTC.

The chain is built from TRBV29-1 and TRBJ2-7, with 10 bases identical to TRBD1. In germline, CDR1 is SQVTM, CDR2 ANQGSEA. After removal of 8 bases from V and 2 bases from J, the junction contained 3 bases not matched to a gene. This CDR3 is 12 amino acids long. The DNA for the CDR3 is TGCAGCAGGACAGGGGGGACCTACGAGCAGTACTTC. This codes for CSRTGGTYEQYF.

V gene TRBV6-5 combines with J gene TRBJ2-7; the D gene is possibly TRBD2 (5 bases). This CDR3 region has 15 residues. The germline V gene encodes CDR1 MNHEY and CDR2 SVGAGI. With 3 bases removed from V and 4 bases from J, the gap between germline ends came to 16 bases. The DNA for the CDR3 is TGTGCCAGCAGTTATGCGCGAGGACTGAGGTACGAGCAGTACTTC. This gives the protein CASSYARGLRYEQYF.

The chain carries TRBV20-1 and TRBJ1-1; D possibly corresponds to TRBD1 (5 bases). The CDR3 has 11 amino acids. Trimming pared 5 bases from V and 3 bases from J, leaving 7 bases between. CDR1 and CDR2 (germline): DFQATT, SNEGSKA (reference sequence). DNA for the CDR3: TGCAGTGCTCGAGGGGACACTGAAGCTTTCTTT. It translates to CSARGDTEAFF.

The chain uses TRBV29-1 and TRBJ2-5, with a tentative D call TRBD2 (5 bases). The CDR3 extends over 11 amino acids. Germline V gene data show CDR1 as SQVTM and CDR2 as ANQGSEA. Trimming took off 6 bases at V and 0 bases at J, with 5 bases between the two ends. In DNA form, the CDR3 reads TGCAGCGTCGGGGACCAAGAGACCCAGTACTTC. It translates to CSVGDQETQYF.

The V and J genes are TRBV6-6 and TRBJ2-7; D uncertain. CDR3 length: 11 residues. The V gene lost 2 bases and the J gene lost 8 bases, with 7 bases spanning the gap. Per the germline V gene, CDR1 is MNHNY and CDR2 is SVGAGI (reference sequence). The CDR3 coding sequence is TGTGCCAGCAGTTACAAGGGCAAGCAGTACTTC. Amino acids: CASSYKGKQYF.

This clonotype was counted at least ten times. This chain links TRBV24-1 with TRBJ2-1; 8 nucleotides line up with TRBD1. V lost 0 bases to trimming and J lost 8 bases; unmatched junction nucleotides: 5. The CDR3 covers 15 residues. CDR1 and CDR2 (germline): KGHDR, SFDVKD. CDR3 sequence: CATSDLSGGGYEQFF. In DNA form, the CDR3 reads TGTGCCACCAGTGATTTGTCAGGGGGCGGGTATGAGCAGTTCTTC.

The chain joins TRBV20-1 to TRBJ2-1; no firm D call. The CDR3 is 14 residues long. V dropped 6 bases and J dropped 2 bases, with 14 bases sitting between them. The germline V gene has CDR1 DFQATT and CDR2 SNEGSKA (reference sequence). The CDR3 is CSASTRLAYNEQFF. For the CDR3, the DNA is TGCAGTGCCTCAACAAGACTGGCCTACAATGAGCAGTTCTTC.

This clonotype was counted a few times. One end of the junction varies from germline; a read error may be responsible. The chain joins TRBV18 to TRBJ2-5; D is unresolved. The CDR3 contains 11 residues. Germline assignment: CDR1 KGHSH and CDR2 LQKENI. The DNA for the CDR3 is TGTGCCAGATCACCGTTGGAGACCCAGTACTTC. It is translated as CARSPLETQYF.

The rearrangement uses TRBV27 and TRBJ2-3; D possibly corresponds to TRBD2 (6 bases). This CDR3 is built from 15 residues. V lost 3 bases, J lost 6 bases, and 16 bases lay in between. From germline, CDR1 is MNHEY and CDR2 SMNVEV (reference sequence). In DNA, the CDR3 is TGTGCCAGCAGTTTGAGGCGGGACTTGCCGGATACGCAGTATTTT. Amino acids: CASSLRRDLPDTQYF.

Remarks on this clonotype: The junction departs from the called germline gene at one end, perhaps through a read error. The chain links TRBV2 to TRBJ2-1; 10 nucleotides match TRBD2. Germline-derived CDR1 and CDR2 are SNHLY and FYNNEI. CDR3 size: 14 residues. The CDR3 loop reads CASSAAGGPGEQFF. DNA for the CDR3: TGTGCCAGCAGTGCAGCGGGAGGGCCTGGTGAGCAGTTCTTT. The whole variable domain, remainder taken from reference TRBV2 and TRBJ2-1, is EPEVTQTPSHQVTQMGQEVILRCVPISNHLYFYWYRQILGQKVEFLVSFYNNEISEKSEIFDDQFSVERPDGSNFTLKIRSTKLEDSAMYFCASSAAGGPGEQFFGPGTRLTVL.

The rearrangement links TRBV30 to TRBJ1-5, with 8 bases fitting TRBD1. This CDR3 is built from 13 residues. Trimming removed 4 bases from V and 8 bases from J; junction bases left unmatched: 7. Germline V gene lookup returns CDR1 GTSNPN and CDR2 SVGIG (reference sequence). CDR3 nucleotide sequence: TGTGCCTGGATGGGGGGACAGGCTAAGCCCCAGCATTTT. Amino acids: CAWMGGQAKPQHF. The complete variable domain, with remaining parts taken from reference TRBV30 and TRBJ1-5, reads SQTIHQWPATLVQPVGSPLSLECTVEGTSNPNLYWYRQAAGRGLQLLFYSVGIGQISSEVPQNLSASRPQDRQFILSSKKLLLSDSGFYLCAWMGGQAKPQHFGDGTRLSIL.

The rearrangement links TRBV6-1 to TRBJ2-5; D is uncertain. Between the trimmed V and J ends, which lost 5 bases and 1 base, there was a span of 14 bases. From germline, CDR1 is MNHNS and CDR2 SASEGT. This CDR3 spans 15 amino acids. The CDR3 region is CASSSFVVRQETQYF. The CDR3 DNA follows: TGTGCCAGCAGTTCCTTCGTTGTACGCCAAGAGACCCAGTACTTC.

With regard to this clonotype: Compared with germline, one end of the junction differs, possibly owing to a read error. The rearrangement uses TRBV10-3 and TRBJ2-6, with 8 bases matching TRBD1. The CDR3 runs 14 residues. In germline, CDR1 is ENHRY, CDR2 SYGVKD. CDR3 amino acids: CALRQGNGANVLTF. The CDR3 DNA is TGTGCCCTCAGACAGGGGAATGGGGCCAACGTCCTGACTTTC.

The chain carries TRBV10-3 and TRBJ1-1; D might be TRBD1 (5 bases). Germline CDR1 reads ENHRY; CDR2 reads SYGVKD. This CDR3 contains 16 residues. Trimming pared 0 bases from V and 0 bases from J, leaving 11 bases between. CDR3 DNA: TGTGCCATCAGTGAGTCAGGGGCACCTTTGAACACTGAAGCTTTCTTT. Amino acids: CAISESGAPLNTEAFF.

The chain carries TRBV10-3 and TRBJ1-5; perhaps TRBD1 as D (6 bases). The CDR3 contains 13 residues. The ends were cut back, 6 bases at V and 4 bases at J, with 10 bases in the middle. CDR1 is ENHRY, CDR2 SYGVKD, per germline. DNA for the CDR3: TGTGCCATCAGCACAGGGCTAAATCAGCCCCAGCATTTT. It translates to CAISTGLNQPQHF.

The CDR3 loop reads CASSKTSRAPTDTQYF. Written as DNA, the CDR3 is TGTGCCAGCAGCAAGACTAGCAGGGCCCCCACAGATACGCAGTATTTT. The chain employs TRBV7-9 and TRBJ2-3; 7 nucleotides match TRBD2. Trimming at V came to 5 bases and at J to 2 bases, leaving 10 bases not matched to a gene. The CDR3 totals 16 residues. Germline CDR1 reads SEHNR; CDR2 reads FQNEAQ (reference sequence).

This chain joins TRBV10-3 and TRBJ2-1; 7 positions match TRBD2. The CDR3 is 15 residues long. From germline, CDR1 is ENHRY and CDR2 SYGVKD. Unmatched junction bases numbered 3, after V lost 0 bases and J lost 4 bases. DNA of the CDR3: TGTGCCATCAGTGAGTCTGCTAGCGGTTACAATGAGCAGTTCTTC. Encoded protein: CAISESASGYNEQFF.